A single sample is the source of the 17 T cell receptor beta chains below, sequenced in a study of long-term antiretroviral therapy in people with HIV. Version v3.0 of the immunoSEQ assay was performed at survey level. Sequencing used immunoSEQ multiplex PCR; TCRdb keeps in-frame clones, though not all of them. This sample has some 16,000 clones, with approximately 90% found just once. The source material was unsorted PBMCs, sampled 0.7 years before starting antiretroviral therapy. Source of these receptors: a man over 45 with HIV.

This chain joins TRBV5-8 and TRBJ1-5, with D unclear. The CDR3 runs to 13 residues. The germline CDR1 and CDR2 sequences are SGHTS and YDEGEE. Trimming pared 4 bases from V and 5 bases from J, leaving 10 bases between. This CDR3 reads CASSTTRDQPQHF. CDR3 DNA: TGTGCCAGCAGCACAACGAGGGATCAGCCCCAGCATTTT.

The chain has TRBV6-5 and TRBJ1-3; possibly TRBD1 for D (5 bases). Germline CDR1 is MNHEY and CDR2 is SVGAGI. The CDR3 totals 15 residues. Between the trimmed V and J ends, which lost 7 bases and 0 bases, there was a span of 13 bases. CDR3 sequence: CASTFDGHSGNTIYF. CDR3 coding DNA: TGTGCCAGCACCTTCGACGGACACTCTGGAAACACCATATATTTT.

The chain carries TRBV5-1 and TRBJ2-7, with 8 nucleotides matching TRBD1. Losses at the gene ends were 0 bases for V and 2 bases for J; bases not matched to a gene: 7. CDR1 is SGHRS, CDR2 YFSETQ, per germline. This CDR3 is 16 amino acids long. The CDR3 region is CASSLGGDRGTYEQYF. The CDR3 DNA follows: TGCGCCAGCAGCTTGGGAGGCGACAGGGGCACCTACGAGCAGTACTTC.

The rearrangement links TRBV4-3 to TRBJ2-1; a possible D gene is TRBD2 (6 bases). CDR3 length equals 14 residues. CDR1 is LGHNA and CDR2 is YSLEER in the germline V gene. Trimming took off 2 bases at V and 6 bases at J, with 11 bases between the two ends. The CDR3 nucleotides read TGCGCCAGCAGCCAAAGGGACTCGCCCAATGAGCAGTTCTTC. Amino acids: CASSQRDSPNEQFF.

The rearrangement links TRBV5-1 to TRBJ1-5, with D possibly matching TRBD1 (6 bases). From germline, CDR1 is SGHRS and CDR2 YFSETQ. V shed 2 bases and J shed 2 bases, with 11 bases lying between them. This CDR3 comprises 15 residues. CDR3 coding DNA: TGCGCCAGCAGCTTCGACGGGGGCGGCAATCAGCCCCAGCATTTT. Protein: CASSFDGGGNQPQHF.

This clone was found a few times. V and J are TRBV14 and TRBJ2-7; D is uncertain. The CDR3 has 12 residues. Germline V CDR1 and CDR2: SGHDN, FVKESK. Trimming removed 5 bases at V and 2 bases at J, with 7 bases between. CDR3 bases: TGTGCCAGCAGCGTTCGACCCTACGAGCAGTACTTC. This encodes CASSVRPYEQYF.

The chain links TRBV5-1 to TRBJ2-5; 13 bases agree with TRBD2. With 4 bases clipped from V and 7 bases from J, the junction kept 10 bases outside the gene matches. Germline V gene data show CDR1 as SGHRS and CDR2 as YFSETQ. The CDR3 covers 16 residues. CDR3 DNA: TGCGCCAGCAGCCCGGGGACTAGCGGGGAGGCCCGGACCCAGTACTTC. It translates to CASSPGTSGEARTQYF. Combining the CDR3 with reference TRBV5-1 and TRBJ2-5 gives the whole variable domain KAGVTQTPRYLIKTRGQQVTLSCSPISGHRSVSWYQQTPGQGLQFLFEYFSETQRNKGNFPGRFSGRQFSNSRSEMNVSTLELGDSALYLCASSPGTSGEARTQYFGPGTRLLVL.

This chain joins TRBV30 and TRBJ1-1; D not resolved. CDR1 is GTSNPN, CDR2 SVGIG, per germline (reference sequence). The CDR3 extends over 10 amino acids. V gave up 4 bases and J gave up 5 bases, with 5 bases separating them. The CDR3 loop is CAWIQTEAFF. In nucleotides, the CDR3 is TGTGCCTGGATTCAGACTGAAGCTTTCTTT.

The chain carries TRBV10-3 and TRBJ2-3; TRBD2 matches at 7 bases. Trimming took 8 bases from V and 2 from J; bases not matched to a gene: 13. CDR3 length equals 16 residues. In germline, CDR1 is ENHRY, CDR2 SYGVKD. The CDR3: CAIGRQASGYTDTQYF. In DNA, the CDR3 is TGTGCCATCGGACGGCAGGCTAGCGGTTACACAGATACGCAGTATTTT.

This clone was found once. The DNA of the CDR3 is TGCGCCAGCAGCTTGGATCAACTAGCGAACACCGGGGAGCTGTTTTTT. Its protein is CASSLDQLANTGELFF. The V and J genes are TRBV5-1 and TRBJ2-2; possibly TRBD2 for D (5 bases). Germline V CDR1 and CDR2: SGHRS, YFSETQ. This CDR3 has 16 residues. Trimming took off 0 bases at V and 0 bases at J, with 9 bases between the two ends.

V and J are TRBV5-1 and TRBJ2-3; possible D gene TRBD1, 6 bases. The CDR3 spans 16 residues. V was pared by 0 bases and J by 0 bases, with 11 bases between. Germline V gene sequence: CDR1 SGHRS, CDR2 YFSETQ. CDR3 loop: CASSLESGDSTDTQYF. CDR3 bases: TGCGCCAGCAGCTTGGAGTCAGGGGATAGCACAGATACGCAGTATTTT. Based on the CDR3 plus reference TRBV5-1 and TRBJ2-3, the full variable domain is KAGVTQTPRYLIKTRGQQVTLSCSPISGHRSVSWYQQTPGQGLQFLFEYFSETQRNKGNFPGRFSGRQFSNSRSEMNVSTLELGDSALYLCASSLESGDSTDTQYFGPGTRLTVL.

The rearrangement joins TRBV5-6 to TRBJ2-3; D is unresolved. This CDR3 is 14 amino acids long. Germline V gene sequence: CDR1 SGHDT, CDR2 YYEEEE. Trimming pared 0 bases from V and 0 bases from J, leaving 5 bases between. The CDR3 region is CASSLDTSTDTQYF. The CDR3 region has the DNA TGTGCCAGCAGCTTGGACACTAGCACAGATACGCAGTATTTT.

As DNA, the CDR3 is TGTGCCAGCAGTTACCGACAGAACTACGAGCAGTACTTC. Protein product: CASSYRQNYEQYF. The rearrangement uses TRBV6-5 and TRBJ2-7; maybe TRBD1 (5 bases). The CDR3 sequence is 13 residues long. Germline CDR1 is MNHEY and CDR2 is SVGAGI. Between the trimmed V and J ends, which lost 2 bases and 3 bases, there was a span of 8 bases.

The V and J genes are TRBV7-4 and TRBJ1-6; no reliable D call. The germline CDR1 and CDR2 sequences are SGHVT and SQSDAQ. CDR3 length equals 17 residues. V lost 11 bases, J lost 5 bases, and 25 bases lay in between. The CDR3 is CAFSRATWNDHNSPLHF. In DNA, the CDR3 is TGTGCCTTCAGCCGGGCAACCTGGAACGATCATAATTCACCCCTCCACTTT.

This clone was seen a few times. The genes are TRBV11-2 and TRBJ2-7, with 10 nucleotides matching TRBD1. Germline V gene lookup returns CDR1 SGHAT and CDR2 FQNNGV. There are 18 residues in the CDR3. The junction had 14 bases not matched to a gene; V was cut back by 4 bases and J by 2 bases. This chain's CDR3 is CASSSQGTGVTIPYEQYF. CDR3 nucleotide sequence: TGTGCCAGCAGCTCGCAGGGGACAGGGGTGACCATTCCCTACGAGCAGTACTTC.

The chain employs TRBV7-2 and TRBJ2-1, with a weak D call TRBD1 (6 bases). The CDR3 runs to 14 residues. Germline CDR1 is SGHTA and CDR2 is FQGNSA. V lost 5 bases and J 2 bases, leaving 10 bases between the germline ends. The CDR3 sequence: CASSLDRTYNEQFF. Here the CDR3 DNA reads TGTGCCAGCAGCCTCGACAGGACCTACAATGAGCAGTTCTTC.

The genes are TRBV5-1 and TRBJ1-4, with 7 bases aligning to TRBD1. The CDR3 covers 17 residues. With V trimmed by 0 bases and J by 8 bases, 13 bases remained unmatched. The V gene's germline CDR1 is SGHRS and CDR2 YFSETQ. The CDR3 DNA is TGCGCCAGCAGCTTGGAAGGGGGCGCCCGGTTTGGGGAAAAACTGTTTTTT. Translated, it gives CASSLEGGARFGEKLFF.